Each of the 29 T cell receptor beta chains below was sequenced from the same sample in a study of PD-1 blockade in mismatch repair-deficient tumors. Sequencing used immunoSEQ multiplex PCR; TCRdb keeps in-frame clones, though not all of them. The table records around 48,000 clones, about 80% of them present only once. The sample in question was peripheral blood, obtained 4 weeks after starting pembrolizumab. The receptors shown here come from an adult with mismatch repair-deficient cancer.

CDR3 coding DNA: TGTGCCAGCAGCTGGGATAGGACTAGCGGGTCGAGCTCCTACAATGAGCAGTTCTTC. It codes for CASSWDRTSGSSSYNEQFF. V and J are TRBV5-4 and TRBJ2-1, with 11 bases matching TRBD2. The V segment lost 3 bases and the J segment 0 bases; nucleotides outside the gene matches: 11. This CDR3 region has 19 residues. CDR1 is SGHNT and CDR2 is YYREEE in the germline V gene (reference sequence). Drawing the rest from reference TRBV5-4 and TRBJ2-1, the complete variable domain is ETGVTQSPTHLIKTRGQQVTLRCSSQSGHNTVSWYQQALGQGPQFIFQYYREEENGRGNFPPRFSGLQFPNYSSELNVNALELDDSALYLCASSWDRTSGSSSYNEQFFGPGTRLTVL.

This chain connects TRBV4-1 to TRBJ1-1; the D gene is possibly TRBD1 (6 bases). This CDR3 is 16 amino acids long. The V and J ends lost 4 bases and 4 bases respectively, with 19 bases between them. CDR1 and CDR2 from the germline V gene are MGHRA and YSYEKL. The CDR3 region is CASSPETIQGGTEAFF. In DNA form, the CDR3 reads TGCGCCAGCAGCCCGGAAACGATACAGGGAGGCACTGAAGCTTTCTTT.

In DNA form, the CDR3 reads TGCGCCAGCAGCCAAGAATTAGGGAGTTTGGCCTACGAGCAGTACTTC. It is translated as CASSQELGSLAYEQYF. The rearrangement uses TRBV4-1 and TRBJ2-7, with a possible D match to TRBD2 (5 bases). V lost 0 bases and J 2 bases, leaving 14 bases between the germline ends. The CDR3 length is 16 residues. CDR1 and CDR2 from the germline V gene are MGHRA and YSYEKL.

The rearrangement uses TRBV19 and TRBJ2-4; a weak D match, TRBD1 (6 bases). The CDR3 is made up of 16 amino acids. Germline V CDR1 and CDR2: LNHDA, SQIVND (reference sequence). The germline V and J ends were trimmed by 5 bases and 0 bases, with 14 bases remaining between them. As DNA, the CDR3 is TGTGCCAGTAGTCCTCGGGACAATATAGCCAAAAACATTCAGTACTTC. Translated, it gives CASSPRDNIAKNIQYF.

This chain joins TRBV18 and TRBJ1-2; D is ambiguous. The CDR3 has 13 amino acids. CDR1 and CDR2 (germline): KGHSH, LQKENI. Trimming removed 5 bases at V and 5 bases at J, with 12 bases between. The CDR3 protein is CASSEAPGYGYTF. CDR3 DNA sequence: TGTGCCAGCTCAGAGGCTCCGGGGTATGGCTACACCTTC.

The genes are TRBV4-1 and TRBJ1-4, with a weak D call TRBD1 (5 bases). V was shortened by 1 base and J by 7 bases, with 19 bases between the two germline ends. Germline V gene data show CDR1 as MGHRA and CDR2 as YSYEKL. The CDR3 runs to 17 residues. The CDR3 nucleotides are TGCGCCAGCAGCCAAGTAATTTTGAGGGGCGCAGGTGAAAAACTGTTTTTT. Translation: CASSQVILRGAGEKLFF.

V gene TRBV27 combines with J gene TRBJ1-1; unclear D gene. This CDR3 comprises 11 residues. V lost 9 bases and J 0 bases, leaving 5 bases between the germline ends. The germline V gene has CDR1 MNHEY and CDR2 SMNVEV (reference sequence). The CDR3 DNA reads as TGTGCCAGTGGCTTGAACACTGAAGCTTTCTTT. This gives the protein CASGLNTEAFF.

The J gene is TRBJ2-7, the V gene TRBV14, with D perhaps matching TRBD1 or TRBD2 (5 bases each). Germline CDR1 SGHDN, CDR2 FVKESK. V lost 4 bases and J 2 bases, leaving 12 bases between the germline ends. The CDR3 extends over 14 amino acids. Written as DNA, the CDR3 is TGTGCCAGCAGCCGAGTGGGACGAGCCTACGAGCAGTACTTC. Protein: CASSRVGRAYEQYF.

This chain links TRBV11-2 with TRBJ1-2; D unresolved. The CDR3 contains 13 residues. Trimming cost V 5 bases and J 6 bases, with 13 bases left between them. In germline, CDR1 is SGHAT, CDR2 FQNNGV. Written as DNA, the CDR3 is TGTGCCAGCAGCCTACTTCCCGCTAATGGCTACACCTTC. Its translation: CASSLLPANGYTF.

This clone was detected only a few times. Other DNA sequences in this sample translate to the same CDR3. The J gene is TRBJ1-5, the V gene TRBV19; weak D call: TRBD1 (5 bases). The CDR3 sequence is 15 residues long. Trimming removed 1 base from V and 4 bases from J, with 11 bases in between. Looked up from germline, CDR1 is LNHDA and CDR2 is SQIVND (reference sequence). The CDR3 DNA reads as TGTGCCAGTAGTATAGTGCAGGGAGCGAATCAGCCCCAGCATTTT. This gives the protein CASSIVQGANQPQHF.

The V call is TRBV4-3, the J call TRBJ2-5; 9 bases map to TRBD2. The CDR3 totals 15 residues. Germline-derived CDR1 and CDR2 are LGHNA and YSLEER. The V gene end was trimmed by 4 bases and the J gene end by 5 bases; junction bases not matched to a gene: 8. CDR3 coding DNA: TGCGCCAGCAGCCCCTTAGCGGGAGTCTGGGAGACCCAGTACTTC. It encodes CASSPLAGVWETQYF.

The chain couples TRBV5-1 to TRBJ2-1; D remains ambiguous. There are 11 residues in the CDR3. V shed 6 bases and J shed 8 bases, with 9 bases lying between them. The germline CDR1 and CDR2 sequences are SGHRS and YFSETQ. The CDR3 spells CASKIEDEQFF. The CDR3 bases are TGCGCCAGCAAAATCGAGGATGAGCAGTTCTTC.

V usage is TRBV10-3 and J usage is TRBJ2-1, with TRBD2 as a possible D gene (6 bases). This CDR3 comprises 13 residues. The germline V and J ends were trimmed by 10 bases and 4 bases, with 14 bases remaining between them. CDR1 and CDR2 (germline): ENHRY, SYGVKD. The CDR3 protein is CATGGDSYNEQFF. The CDR3, as DNA: TGTGCCACCGGCGGGGACTCTTACAATGAGCAGTTCTTC.

The chain's CDR3 is CASSPPGTGFEKLFF. As DNA, the CDR3 is TGTGCCAGCAGCCCCCCCGGGACAGGGTTTGAAAAACTGTTTTTT. The genes are TRBV9 and TRBJ1-4, with TRBD1 matching over 9 bases. The CDR3 has 15 residues. The V and J ends lost 4 bases and 7 bases, in that order; junction bases with no gene match: 8. Germline V lookup: CDR1 SGDLS, CDR2 YYNGEE.

The chain is built from TRBV2 and TRBJ1-1; 7 nucleotides match TRBD1. The germline CDR1 and CDR2 sequences are SNHLY and FYNNEI. The CDR3 sequence is 13 residues long. Trimming cost V 3 bases and J 11 bases; bases outside gene matches: 9. The CDR3 here is CASSDQGGARAFF. CDR3 nucleotides: TGTGCCAGCAGTGATCAGGGGGGCGCGAGGGCTTTCTTT.

The chain uses TRBV11-3 and TRBJ2-7, with D possibly matching TRBD1 (6 bases). Trimming took off 11 bases at V and 4 bases at J, with 15 bases between the two ends. Germline assignment: CDR1 SGHNT and CDR2 YENEEA. CDR3 length equals 12 residues. The DNA of the CDR3 is TGTGCCGTGCAGGACAGAGGGTACGAGCAGTACTTC. This sequence encodes CAVQDRGYEQYF.

The chain uses TRBV30 and TRBJ2-3, with a weak D call TRBD2 (5 bases). This CDR3 contains 18 residues. Trimming removed 5 bases from V and 0 bases from J, with 24 bases in between. From germline, CDR1 is GTSNPN and CDR2 SVGIG (reference sequence). As DNA, the CDR3 is TGTGCCTGGGACCTGGACGGAGGACTGGCGTCTAGCACAGATACGCAGTATTTT. It codes for CAWDLDGGLASSTDTQYF. Full variable domain (outside the CDR3, taken from reference TRBV30 and TRBJ2-3): SQTIHQWPATLVQPVGSPLSLECTVEGTSNPNLYWYRQAAGRGLQLLFYSVGIGQISSEVPQNLSASRPQDRQFILSSKKLLLSDSGFYLCAWDLDGGLASSTDTQYFGPGTRLTVL.

The rearrangement links TRBV19 to TRBJ2-1; TRBD1 matches at 8 bases. Per the germline V gene, CDR1 is LNHDA and CDR2 is SQIVND (reference sequence). The CDR3 contains 15 residues. Trimming at V came to 5 bases and at J to 8 bases, leaving 11 bases not matched to a gene. The CDR3 DNA is TGTGCCAGTAGTGACCCCGGGACAGGAGTTTATGAGCAGTTCTTC. The encoded protein is CASSDPGTGVYEQFF.

J is TRBJ2-7 and V is TRBV10-3; TRBD1 might be the D (7 bases). The CDR3 is 14 residues long. Per the germline V gene, CDR1 is ENHRY and CDR2 is SYGVKD. V lost 6 bases to trimming and J lost 4 bases, with 16 bases between them. CDR3 bases: TGTGCCATCAGGCCAGGGTCAGGGGGGTACGAGCAGTACTTC. It yields the protein CAIRPGSGGYEQYF.

The rearrangement joins TRBV30 to TRBJ2-5; perhaps TRBD2 as D (6 bases). The CDR3 contains 13 residues. CDR1 and CDR2 from the germline V gene are GTSNPN and SVGIG (reference sequence). V was trimmed by 0 bases and J by 4 bases, leaving 9 bases between them. CDR3 bases: TGTGCCTGGAGTGTACGGAGGGGAGAGACCCAGTACTTC. Its protein is CAWSVRRGETQYF.

The sample holds one count of this clone. The CDR3 region is CASSLDSNQPQHF. CDR3 in DNA: TGTGCCAGCAGCCTTGACAGCAATCAGCCCCAGCATTTT. This chain uses TRBV6-6 with TRBJ1-5, with unresolved D. CDR1 and CDR2 (germline): MNHNY, SVGAGI (reference sequence). Trimming shortened V by 6 bases and J by 1 base, and 7 bases separated the two germline ends. The length of the CDR3 is 13 residues.

The V call is TRBV7-8, the J call TRBJ1-1, with 8 nucleotides matching TRBD1. The trim removed 0 bases at V and 3 bases at J, leaving 3 bases unmatched. This CDR3 region has 15 residues. The germline V gene has CDR1 SGHVS and CDR2 FQNEAQ. The CDR3 region has the DNA TGTGCCAGCAGCTTAGCCAGGGGGCCGGACACTGAAGCTTTCTTT. Amino acids: CASSLARGPDTEAFF.

The chain recombines TRBV5-1 with TRBJ1-1; possibly TRBD1 for D (6 bases). The V gene lost 1 base and the J gene lost 1 base, with 17 bases spanning the gap. This CDR3 is 17 amino acids long. CDR1 is SGHRS and CDR2 is YFSETQ in the germline V gene. The CDR3 sequence: CASSLLQGLEGNTEAFF. Written as DNA, the CDR3 is TGCGCCAGCAGCTTGCTACAGGGCTTGGAGGGGAACACTGAAGCTTTCTTT. Based on the CDR3 plus reference TRBV5-1 and TRBJ1-1, the full variable domain is KAGVTQTPRYLIKTRGQQVTLSCSPISGHRSVSWYQQTPGQGLQFLFEYFSETQRNKGNFPGRFSGRQFSNSRSEMNVSTLELGDSALYLCASSLLQGLEGNTEAFFGQGTRLTVV.

The V gene is TRBV11-3, the J gene TRBJ2-3, with 7 nucleotides matching TRBD1. The CDR3 length is 15 residues. Germline V gene lookup returns CDR1 SGHNT and CDR2 YENEEA. J was trimmed by 3 bases and V by 5 bases; bases with no gene match: 8. The CDR3: CASSLRQGVTDTQYF. CDR3 in DNA: TGTGCCAGCAGCCTACGACAGGGAGTAACAGATACGCAGTATTTT.

The chain carries TRBV18 and TRBJ1-1, with TRBD1 as a possible D gene (5 bases). The CDR3 sequence is 13 residues long. V was shortened by 0 bases and J by 8 bases, with 10 bases between the two germline ends. CDR1 and CDR2 (germline): KGHSH, LQKENI. The CDR3 protein is CASSPPSGREAFF. CDR3 sequence (DNA): TGTGCCAGCTCACCACCCTCGGGGCGAGAAGCTTTCTTT.

V usage is TRBV19 and J usage is TRBJ2-2; D call uncertain. The CDR3 spans 13 residues. Germline CDR1 is LNHDA and CDR2 is SQIVND (reference sequence). The V and J ends lost 4 bases and 3 bases respectively, with 6 bases between them. The CDR3 DNA reads TGTGCCAGTAGTAACGGGTACACCGGGGAGCTGTTTTTT. It codes for CASSNGYTGELFF.

The V gene is TRBV5-1, the J gene TRBJ1-1; 10 nucleotides agree with TRBD1. CDR1 SGHRS and CDR2 YFSETQ come from the germline V gene. V was clipped by 4 bases and J by 1 base; unmatched bases: 7. The CDR3 has 16 amino acids. The CDR3, as DNA: TGCGCCAGCAGCCAAAGGACAGGGGGGGGGAACACTGAAGCTTTCTTT. Its protein product is CASSQRTGGGNTEAFF.

This chain connects TRBV6-5 to TRBJ1-1; D may be TRBD1 (5 bases). CDR3 length equals 13 residues. In germline, CDR1 is MNHEY, CDR2 SVGAGI. Trimming took off 10 bases at V and 0 bases at J, with 12 bases between the two ends. The DNA for the CDR3 is TGTGCCACCCGGGGCAGAATGAACACTGAAGCTTTCTTT. The encoded protein is CATRGRMNTEAFF.

The V call is TRBV6-1, the J call TRBJ1-3; D possibly corresponds to TRBD1 (5 bases). The CDR3 is 14 residues long. V lost 5 bases and J lost 4, with 12 bases in between. Looked up from germline, CDR1 is MNHNS and CDR2 is SASEGT. The CDR3 is CASSPDRHGNTIYF. CDR3 in DNA: TGTGCCAGCAGTCCCGACAGACACGGAAACACCATATATTTT.